This TCR beta chain derives from a study of blood T cells in healthy people across ages. Study context: About one barcoded beta molecule was captured per two T cells (by template switching).

The CDR3 length is 16 residues. Trimming took off 1 base at V and 2 bases at J, with 13 bases between the two ends. The germline gives CDR1 LNHNV, CDR2 YYDKDF (reference sequence). Study conclusions and caveats: Older age went with lower TCR beta diversity per million T cells, in a roughly linear way.

Comment on this clonotype: As yet, its antigen is unknown.

PCR was performed a second time for 7 to 11 cycles using a sample-barcoded 5' primer and a J-beta primer mix. Each cDNA was tagged by a template-switch adaptor containing 12 random nucleotides. MiXCR, applied by TCRdb to the 5' RACE reads, yields one record per CDR3 protein. The table has just over 1 million distinct CDR3 sequences, less than 50% seen once. The chain has TRBV15 and TRBJ2-3; no clear D. The origin of this receptor is a woman aged 55 to 70 in good health. The sample taken for sequencing was blood. CDR3 bases: TGTGCCACCAGCAGAGGCAGGACGCCCCCCACAGATACGCAGTATTTT. Its translation is CATSRGRTPPTDTQYF.